A single sample gave rise to the 16 T cell receptor beta chains below, sequenced in a study of T cell responses to AZD1222 COVID-19 vaccine. Clones were read by immunoSEQ multiplex PCR, and TCRdb kept only the in-frame ones, dropping some. The table shows about 130,000 clones, with 88% occurring only once. The specimen was peripheral blood, collected on day 0 of AZD1222 vaccination. Receptor source: an adult in good health.

The chain links TRBV30 to TRBJ1-2, with D perhaps TRBD1 (6 bases). V was shortened by 4 bases and J by 0 bases, with 12 bases between the two germline ends. The CDR3 is made up of 14 amino acids. The germline V gene encodes CDR1 GTSNPN and CDR2 SVGIG (reference sequence). Here the CDR3 reads CAWTGATANYGYTF. The CDR3 DNA is TGTGCCTGGACAGGGGCGACAGCTAACTATGGCTACACCTTC.

The rearrangement uses TRBV29-1 and TRBJ2-1, with 7 bases matching TRBD1. Trimming cost V 7 bases and J 9 bases; bases outside gene matches: 9. The germline CDR1 and CDR2 sequences are SQVTM and ANQGSEA. The CDR3 extends over 12 amino acids. The CDR3 nucleotides read TGCAGCGCCGTGACAGGGTTGGGTGAGCAGTTCTTC. It translates to CSAVTGLGEQFF.

The chain couples TRBV4-2 to TRBJ2-3; 8 bases are a match to TRBD2. V shed 4 bases, J shed 4 bases, and the junction held 7 bases outside the gene matches. This CDR3 has 15 residues. The germline gives CDR1 LGHNA, CDR2 YNFKEQ. The CDR3 here is CASSPRREGADTQYF. As DNA, the CDR3 is TGTGCCAGCAGCCCTCGCCGGGAGGGGGCAGATACGCAGTATTTT.

V and J are TRBV24-1 and TRBJ2-1; the match to TRBD2 covers 15 bases. V dropped 5 bases and J dropped 7; count of bases not matched to a gene: 8. Per the germline V gene, CDR1 is KGHDR and CDR2 is SFDVKD. The length of the CDR3 is 17 residues. CDR3 sequence: CATSVRTSGGGRNEQFF. For the CDR3, the DNA is TGTGCCACCAGTGTTAGGACTAGCGGGGGGGGAAGGAATGAGCAGTTCTTC.

V is TRBV20-1 and J is TRBJ1-1, with D hard to call. In germline, CDR1 is DFQATT, CDR2 SNEGSKA (reference sequence). Trimming pared 3 bases from V and 1 base from J, leaving 6 bases between. This CDR3 spans 12 amino acids. In DNA, the CDR3 is TGCAGTGCTAGTAACTCGAACACTGAAGCTTTCTTT. It translates to CSASNSNTEAFF.

The rearrangement joins TRBV27 to TRBJ1-1; no clear D gene. V lost 0 bases and J lost 2, with 10 bases in between. Looked up from germline, CDR1 is MNHEY and CDR2 is SMNVEV (reference sequence). The CDR3 spans 15 residues. The CDR3 spells CASSLSGRINTEAFF. Here the CDR3 DNA reads TGTGCCAGCAGTTTATCGGGCAGGATCAACACTGAAGCTTTCTTT.

This chain's CDR3 is CASSYGHYGYTF. The CDR3 DNA is TGTGCCAGCAGTTACGGGCATTATGGCTACACCTTC. This chain uses TRBV6-2 or TRBV6-3 with TRBJ1-2; D is undetermined. V was cut by 2 bases and J by 5 bases, with 6 bases left in between. This CDR3 comprises 12 residues. Germline V CDR1 and CDR2: MNHEY, SVGEGT.

The chain uses TRBV4-2 and TRBJ1-4; D perhaps matches TRBD1 (5 bases). The V gene lost 5 bases and the J gene lost 7 bases, with 20 bases spanning the gap. Germline assignment: CDR1 LGHNA and CDR2 YNFKEQ. The CDR3 has 16 residues. The CDR3 reads CASSSRGAGGGEKLFF. The CDR3 DNA sequence: TGTGCCAGCAGCTCAAGAGGGGCTGGGGGGGGTGAAAAACTGTTTTTT.

V and J are TRBV28 and TRBJ1-1, with a weak D call TRBD1 (6 bases). The ends were cut back, 7 bases at V and 1 base at J, with 10 bases in the middle. Germline lookup yields CDR1 MDHEN and CDR2 SYDVKM. The CDR3 is made up of 13 amino acids. In DNA, the CDR3 is TGTGCCAGCATTCGAGGGGGGAACACTGAAGCTTTCTTT. It specifies CASIRGGNTEAFF.

This rearrangement joins TRBV7-2 to TRBJ2-3, with 10 nucleotides matching TRBD2. Germline lookup yields CDR1 SGHTA and CDR2 FQGNSA. Trimming removed 2 bases from V and 0 bases from J; junction bases left unmatched: 8. The length of the CDR3 is 18 residues. This CDR3 is CASSLSSGGGLSTDTQYF. The DNA of the CDR3 is TGTGCCAGCAGCTTAAGCAGCGGGGGGGGTCTCAGCACAGATACGCAGTATTTT.

This sequence joins TRBV2 and TRBJ1-1, with D uncertain. This CDR3 spans 13 amino acids. Trimming removed 2 bases from V and 2 bases from J, with 6 bases in between. CDR1 and CDR2 (germline): SNHLY, FYNNEI. CDR3 in amino acids: CASSEYPNTEAFF. For the CDR3, the DNA is TGTGCCAGCAGTGAATACCCCAACACTGAAGCTTTCTTT. Using reference TRBV2 and TRBJ1-1 for the parts outside the CDR3, the full variable domain is EPEVTQTPSHQVTQMGQEVILRCVPISNHLYFYWYRQILGQKVEFLVSFYNNEISEKSEIFDDQFSVERPDGSNFTLKIRSTKLEDSAMYFCASSEYPNTEAFFGQGTRLTVV.

This clone came up a few times. This chain connects TRBV11-2 to TRBJ1-1, with D hard to call. CDR1 and CDR2 (germline): SGHAT, FQNNGV. The CDR3 is 14 amino acids. With 2 bases removed from V and 0 bases from J, the gap between germline ends came to 7 bases. The CDR3 here is CASSLRRMNTEAFF. In DNA form, the CDR3 reads TGTGCCAGCAGCTTAAGGCGCATGAACACTGAAGCTTTCTTT.

V usage is TRBV7-8 and J usage is TRBJ2-6; 8 positions match TRBD1. V was pared by 5 bases and J by 1 base, with 7 bases of the junction left unmatched. This CDR3 is built from 17 residues. Germline CDR1 and CDR2: SGHVS and FQNEAQ. CDR3 sequence (DNA): TGTGCCAGCAGCGAAAAAGACAGGGGATCTGGGGCCAACGTCCTGACTTTC. Amino acid sequence: CASSEKDRGSGANVLTF. Supplemented by reference TRBV7-8 and TRBJ2-6, the full variable domain reads GAGVSQSPRYKVAKRGQDVALRCDPISGHVSLFWYQQALGQGPEFLTYFQNEAQLDKSGLPSDRFFAERPEGSVSTLKIQRTQQEDSAVYLCASSEKDRGSGANVLTFGAGSRLTVL.

This chain uses TRBV5-1 with TRBJ2-2; the match to TRBD1 covers 9 bases. Germline V lookup: CDR1 SGHRS, CDR2 YFSETQ. CDR3 length equals 16 residues. The V and J ends lost 4 bases and 5 bases, in that order; junction bases with no gene match: 9. CDR3 DNA sequence: TGCGCCAGCAGCCCGTCCGGGACAGGGTCTACCGGGGAGCTGTTTTTT. It specifies CASSPSGTGSTGELFF. The complete variable domain, with remaining parts taken from reference TRBV5-1 and TRBJ2-2, reads KAGVTQTPRYLIKTRGQQVTLSCSPISGHRSVSWYQQTPGQGLQFLFEYFSETQRNKGNFPGRFSGRQFSNSRSEMNVSTLELGDSALYLCASSPSGTGSTGELFFGEGSRLTVL.

The chain joins TRBV7-8 to TRBJ2-2; TRBD2 matches 9 bases. Germline CDR1 and CDR2: SGHVS and FQNEAQ. The CDR3 loop spans 18 amino acids. The ends lost 3 bases at V and 0 bases at J; junction bases unmatched: 8. CDR3 protein: CASSFSLAGYANTGELFF. CDR3 nucleotide sequence: TGTGCCAGCAGCTTTTCACTAGCGGGTTACGCGAACACCGGGGAGCTGTTTTTT.

V and J are TRBV9 and TRBJ2-3; tentatively, D is TRBD1 or TRBD2 (6 bases each). The CDR3 sequence is 15 residues long. Germline values: CDR1 SGDLS, CDR2 YYNGEE. Deletions cut 2 bases from V and 0 bases from J, with 10 bases between. The CDR3 loop reads CASSVGGFSTDTQYF. The CDR3 DNA reads TGTGCCAGCAGCGTGGGGGGCTTTAGCACAGATACGCAGTATTTT.